This is a list of T cell receptor beta chains from one sample in a study of post-analysis software for immune sequencing data. TCRdb ran MiXCR on the PCR reads and lists one entry per CDR3 protein. The sample yields almost 700,000 distinct CDR3 sequences, approximately 60% seen once. The sequenced sample consisted of blood. The source is a girl aged 2-9 years with multiple sclerosis. CDR3s include the opening cysteine and the closing phenylalanine or tryptophan. A D gene is named only where the DNA matches it firmly. Only some rows state a clone size, as once, few, many or a class for expanded clones.

V	size	D	J	DNA	CDR3
TRBV20-1	.	TRBD1	TRBJ1-3	TGCAGTGCTAGTATAAGAGACAGGGGACGCCTTTCGATCTCTGGAAACACCATATATTTT	CSASIRDRGRLSISGNTIYF
TRBV6-1	.	.	TRBJ1-5	TGTGCCAGCACCCCACACCTGGATCAGCCCCAGCATTTT	CASTPHLDQPQHF
TRBV4-3	.	TRBD2	TRBJ2-5	TGCGCCAGCAACCAAGGGACTAGCGGGGGGCGCCCGCAAGAGACCCAGTACTTC	CASNQGTSGGRPQETQYF
TRBV10-3	few	.	TRBJ2-3	TGTGCCATCAGTGCCCTTCGTGGGTCCTTAACAGATACGCAGTATTTT	CAISALRGSLTDTQYF
TRBV4-1	once	.	TRBJ2-1	TGCGCCAGCAGGCTAACTATCGGGGGATACAATGAGCAGTTCTTC	CASRLTIGGYNEQFF
TRBV2	.	.	TRBJ2-7	TGTGCCAGCAGTTCACAGGGTTTGGGCTACGAGCAGTACTTC	CASSSQGLGYEQYF
TRBV20-1	.	.	TRBJ1-6	TGCAGTGCTCCGGACGGGGAGAATTATAATTCACCCCTCCACTTT	CSAPDGENYNSPLHF
TRBV6-6	.	.	TRBJ1-2	TGTGCCAGCAGTTCGCCATCGACAGGTACCGGCTACACCTTC	CASSSPSTGTGYTF
TRBV7-2	.	.	TRBJ1-1	TGTGCCAGCAGCTTTGTTACAGGGACTGAAGCTTTCTTT	CASSFVTGTEAFF
TRBV29-1	.	TRBD2	TRBJ2-1	TGCAGCACCGCTAGCGGGAGGGAGAATGAGCAGTTCTTC	CSTASGRENEQFF
TRBV29-1	many	.	TRBJ1-4	TGCAGCGTTGAACTCCCTATGGCAGGCGAAAAACTGTTTTTT	CSVELPMAGEKLFF
TRBV28	.	.	TRBJ2-3	TGTGCCAGCAGTTTCGGGGGCAGGGGAACCGCGTTGACAGATACGCAGTATTTT	CASSFGGRGTALTDTQYF
TRBV10-3	few	.	TRBJ2-7	TGTGCCATCAGTCCAGGGAACTCGGACGAGCAGTACTTC	CAISPGNSDEQYF
TRBV12-3/TRBV12-4	once	.	TRBJ2-1	TGTGCCAGCAGTTTACCCGGCAGGAATTACAATGAGCAGTTCTTC	CASSLPGRNYNEQFF
TRBV9	.	.	TRBJ1-5	TGTGCCAGCTCGAATGTGGGGAATCAGCCCCAGCATTTT	CASSNVGNQPQHF
TRBV7-9	few	.	TRBJ1-1	TGTGCCAGCAGTTTAGGGGGGGAGGTGACTGAAGCTTTCTTT	CASSLGGEVTEAFF
TRBV20-1	.	TRBD2	TRBJ2-5	TGCAGTGCTACGGTAGCGGGCGCAGAAGAGACCCAGTACTTC	CSATVAGAEETQYF
TRBV29-1	.	.	TRBJ2-5	TGCAGCGCTGTAGCTGAGGGACGGGTCTTGGAGACCCAGTACTTC	CSAVAEGRVLETQYF
TRBV2	.	.	TRBJ2-1	TGTGCCAGCAGAGACTCGACAAAAAACAATGAGCAGTTCTTC	CASRDSTKNNEQFF
TRBV29-1	once	TRBD1	TRBJ2-2	TGCAGCGTTGCTACGGGACAGGGTTTACCCGGGGAGCTGTTTTTT	CSVATGQGLPGELFF
TRBV10-3	.	TRBD2	TRBJ2-7	TGTGCCATCAGTGAGGTTGCTAGCGGGAAAAACGAGCAGTACTTC	CAISEVASGKNEQYF
TRBV4-2	.	TRBD1	TRBJ1-6	TGTGCCAGCAGCCAAGAGTGGGACAGGGAATCACCCCTCCACTTT	CASSQEWDRESPLHF
TRBV6-5	.	TRBD2	TRBJ2-7	TGTGCCAGCAGTTACCAGAGGACTAGCGAGGGCTGCGAGCAGTACTTC	CASSYQRTSEGCEQYF
TRBV7-3	few	.	TRBJ1-2	TGTGCCAGCAGCCCAAAGGGGGGCCTCTATGGCTACACCTTC	CASSPKGGLYGYTF
TRBV5-1	.	.	TRBJ2-1	TGCGCCAGCAGCTTGGTAGGACAGTTCCACAATGAGCAGTTCTTC	CASSLVGQFHNEQFF
TRBV10-3	.	.	TRBJ2-5	TGTGCCATCGGGGTCCAAGAGACCCAGTACTTC	CAIGVQETQYF
TRBV4-2	few	TRBD2	TRBJ2-7	TGTGCCAGCAGCCAAGATGTAGGCGGGAGGGCCTACGAGCAGTACTTC	CASSQDVGGRAYEQYF
TRBV20-1	.	TRBD2	TRBJ2-1	TGCAGTGCTAGTATAAGGACTAGTACCTACAATGAGCAGTTCTTC	CSASIRTSTYNEQFF
TRBV19	.	TRBD2	TRBJ2-1	TGTGCCAGTAAAGGCTACGGGACTAGCGTGTACAATGAGCAGTTCTTC	CASKGYGTSVYNEQFF
TRBV9	few	.	TRBJ2-5	TGTGCCAGCAGCGTAGCACACAACCAAGAGACCCAGTACTTC	CASSVAHNQETQYF
TRBV20-1	few	TRBD2	TRBJ2-3	TGCAGCCTGACCCGGACTAGCCCCCGCACAGATACGCAGTATTTT	CSLTRTSPRTDTQYF
TRBV3-1	.	.	TRBJ2-1	TGTGCCAGCAGCCAATTGATAGGGGACAATGAGCAGTTCTTC	CASSQLIGDNEQFF
TRBV11-2	.	TRBD2	TRBJ2-3	TGTGCCAGCAGCTCCCGCGTGCTAGCGGGGGGCCCAAGCACAGATACGCAGTATTTT	CASSSRVLAGGPSTDTQYF
TRBV6-6	.	.	TRBJ1-1	TGTGCCAGCAGTCGGGAGGCGGCTTTCTTT	CASSREAAFF
TRBV6-4	.	TRBD2	TRBJ2-1	TGTGCCAGCAGTGAGGTAGCGGGGGGGCCCAATGAGCAGTTCTTC	CASSEVAGGPNEQFF
TRBV6-2/TRBV6-3	once	.	TRBJ2-1	TGTGCCAGCAGTTACGGGGACCCTCGGGATGAGCAGTTCTTC	CASSYGDPRDEQFF
TRBV9	.	.	TRBJ2-1	TGTGCCAGCAGCGGGGGTAGGGCCTCCTACAATGAGCAGTTCTTC	CASSGGRASYNEQFF
TRBV12-3/TRBV12-4	.	TRBD1	TRBJ2-5	TGTGCCAGCACCCTGGACAGGAGGGAGACCCAGTACTTC	CASTLDRRETQYF
TRBV12-3/TRBV12-4	.	.	TRBJ2-1	TGTGCCAGCAGTTCAGGGGTCGGGGGCCGCGACAATGAGCAGTTCTTC	CASSSGVGGRDNEQFF
TRBV7-2	.	.	TRBJ2-1	TGTGCCAGCAGCCTAGGGGGTGCCCGGCAGTTCTTC	CASSLGGARQFF
TRBV6-6	.	.	TRBJ1-2	TGTGCCAGCTCAGGGGTGAACTATGGCTACACCTTC	CASSGVNYGYTF
TRBV5-5	.	.	TRBJ2-1	TGTGCCAGCAGCGGGTCCATACAGAGGGGCAATGAGCAGTTCTTC	CASSGSIQRGNEQFF
TRBV5-1	once	.	TRBJ1-2	TGCGCCAGCAGCCCAAACAGGGCTCAGGGCTACACCTTC	CASSPNRAQGYTF
TRBV14	once	.	TRBJ2-1	TGTGCCAGCAGCCAAGTTGTGGGTGGCGAGCAGTTCTTC	CASSQVVGGEQFF
TRBV4-3	.	TRBD2	TRBJ2-5	TGCGCCAGCAGCCACCTACTAGCGGGCCAAGAGACCCAGTACTTC	CASSHLLAGQETQYF
TRBV5-1	few	TRBD2	TRBJ2-1	TGCGCCAGCGGCACAACTAGCGGGAGGGCATACGAGCAGTTCTTC	CASGTTSGRAYEQFF
TRBV6-1	.	.	TRBJ2-7	TGTGCCAGCCAGGAACGGGATGATTACGAGCAGTACTTC	CASQERDDYEQYF
TRBV12-3/TRBV12-4	.	.	TRBJ1-2	TGTGCCAGCAGTACAACCCTACAGGGATGGGAAGGCTACACCTTC	CASSTTLQGWEGYTF
TRBV6-6	.	.	TRBJ2-1	TGTGCCAGCAGTTACTCGAAACAGGGTTCCTACAATGAGCAGTTCTTC	CASSYSKQGSYNEQFF
TRBV12-3/TRBV12-4	.	TRBD1	TRBJ2-7	TGTGCCAGCAGTTTCGGGACAGAGACCTACGAGCAGTACTTC	CASSFGTETYEQYF
TRBV2	.	.	TRBJ2-5	TGTGCCAGCAGCGGCAGACAGACCCAAGAGACCCAGTACTTC	CASSGRQTQETQYF
TRBV16	.	.	TRBJ1-2	TGTGCCAGCAGCCAATTGTTCCGAGACAGTTCCATCGGCTACACCTTC	CASSQLFRDSSIGYTF
TRBV4-3	.	TRBD1	TRBJ2-1	TGCGCCAGCAGCAGCGAGGGACAGGGGTACAATGAGCAGTTCTTC	CASSSEGQGYNEQFF
TRBV20-1	.	TRBD2	TRBJ2-1	TGCAGTGCCCAGAAGACTAGCGGGAGGGACAATGAGCAGTTCTTC	CSAQKTSGRDNEQFF